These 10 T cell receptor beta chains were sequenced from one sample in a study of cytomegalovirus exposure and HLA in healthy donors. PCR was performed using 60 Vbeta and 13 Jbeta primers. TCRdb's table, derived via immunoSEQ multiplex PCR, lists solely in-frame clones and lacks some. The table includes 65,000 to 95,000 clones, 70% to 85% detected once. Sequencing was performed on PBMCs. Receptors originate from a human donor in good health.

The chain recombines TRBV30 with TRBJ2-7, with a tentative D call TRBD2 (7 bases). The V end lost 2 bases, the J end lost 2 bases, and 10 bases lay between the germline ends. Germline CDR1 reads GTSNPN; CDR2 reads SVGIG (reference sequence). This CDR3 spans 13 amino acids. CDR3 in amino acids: CAWSRGGPYEQYF. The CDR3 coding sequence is TGTGCCTGGAGTAGGGGGGGGCCCTACGAGCAGTACTTC.

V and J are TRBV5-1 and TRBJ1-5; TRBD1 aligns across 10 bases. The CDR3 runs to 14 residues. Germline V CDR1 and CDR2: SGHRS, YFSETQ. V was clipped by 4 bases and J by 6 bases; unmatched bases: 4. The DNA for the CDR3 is TGCGCCAGCAGCGCGACAGGGGGCCGTCAGCCCCAGCATTTT. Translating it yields CASSATGGRQPQHF.

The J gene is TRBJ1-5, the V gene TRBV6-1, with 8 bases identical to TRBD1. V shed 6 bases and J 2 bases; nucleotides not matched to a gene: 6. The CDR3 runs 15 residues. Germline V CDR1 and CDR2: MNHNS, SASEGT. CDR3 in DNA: TGTGCCAGCAGGGTAGACAGGGGAGGCAATCAGCCCCAGCATTTT. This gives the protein CASRVDRGGNQPQHF.

The CDR3 spells CAWMGTALLSAFF. The CDR3, as DNA: TGTGCCTGGATGGGTACAGCCCTTCTATCTGCTTTCTTT. V usage is TRBV30 and J usage is TRBJ1-1; D call uncertain. The CDR3 runs 13 residues. From germline, CDR1 is GTSNPN and CDR2 SVGIG (reference sequence). Trimming took 4 bases from V and 11 from J, leaving 20 bases between them.

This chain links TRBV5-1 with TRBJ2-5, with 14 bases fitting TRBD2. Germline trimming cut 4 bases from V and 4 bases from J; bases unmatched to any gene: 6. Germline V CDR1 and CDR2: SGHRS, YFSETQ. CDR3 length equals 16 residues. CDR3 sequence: CASSKTSGGASETQYF. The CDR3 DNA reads TGCGCCAGCAGCAAGACTAGCGGGGGGGCCTCAGAGACCCAGTACTTC.

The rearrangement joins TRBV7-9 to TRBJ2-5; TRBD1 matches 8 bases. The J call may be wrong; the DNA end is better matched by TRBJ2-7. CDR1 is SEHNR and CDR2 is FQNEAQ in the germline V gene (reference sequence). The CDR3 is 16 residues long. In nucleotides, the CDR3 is TGTGCCAGCAGCTTATCAACCGGACAGGGACCCTACGAGCAGTACTTC. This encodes CASSLSTGQGPYEQYF.

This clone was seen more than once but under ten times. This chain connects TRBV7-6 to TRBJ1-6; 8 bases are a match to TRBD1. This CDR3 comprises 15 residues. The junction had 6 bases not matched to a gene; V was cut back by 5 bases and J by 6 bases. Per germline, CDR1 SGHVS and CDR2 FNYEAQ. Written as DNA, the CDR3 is TGTGCCAGCAGCCTTGGACAGGGTTTTAATTCACCCCTCCACTTT. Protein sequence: CASSLGQGFNSPLHF.

The CDR3 DNA reads as TGTGCTAGTGGTTTCGACAGGGGGTGGATCTACGAGCAGTACTTC. Protein: CASGFDRGWIYEQYF. This chain links TRBV12-5 with TRBJ2-7; TRBD1 matches at 9 bases. Germline V gene lookup returns CDR1 LGHNT and CDR2 FRNRAP. Trimming cost V 3 bases and J 3 bases; bases outside gene matches: 6. This CDR3 has 15 amino acids.

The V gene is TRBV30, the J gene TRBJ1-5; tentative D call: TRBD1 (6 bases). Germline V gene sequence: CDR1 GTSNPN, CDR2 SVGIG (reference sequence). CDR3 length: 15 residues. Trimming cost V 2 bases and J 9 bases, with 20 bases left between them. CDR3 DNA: TGTGCCTGGAGTCACAGGGAATCCCTAAGCCGGCCCCAGCATTTT. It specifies CAWSHRESLSRPQHF.

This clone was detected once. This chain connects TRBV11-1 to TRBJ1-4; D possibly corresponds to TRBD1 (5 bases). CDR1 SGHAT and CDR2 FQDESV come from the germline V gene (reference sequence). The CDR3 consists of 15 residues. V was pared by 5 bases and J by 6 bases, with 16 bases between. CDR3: CASSLDGHQDEKLFF. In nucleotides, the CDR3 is TGTGCCAGCAGCCTCGACGGACACCAGGATGAAAAACTGTTTTTT.